This passage covers 12 T cell receptor beta chains from one sample sequenced in a study of shared clonotypes between healthy human individuals. The protocol was immunoSEQ multiplex PCR, while the TCRdb copy is restricted to in-frame clones and leaves out a portion. The table lists nearly 1 million clones, around 80% of them singletons. Sequenced sample: memory CD4+ T cells sorted from blood. Indicated subset: CD45RA-negative fraction. The receptors shown here come from a man aged 18-30 years in good health.

The chain combines TRBV7-9 with TRBJ2-7; 9 positions match TRBD2. CDR1 SEHNR and CDR2 FQNEAQ come from the germline V gene (reference sequence). After removal of 6 bases from V and 6 bases from J, the junction contained 3 bases not matched to a gene. The CDR3 consists of 12 residues. The CDR3 DNA reads as TGTGCCAGCAGTCTAGCGGGGACCGAGCAGTACTTC. It is translated as CASSLAGTEQYF.

The rearrangement joins TRBV7-9 to TRBJ2-3; 8 nucleotides line up with TRBD1. Germline V lookup: CDR1 SEHNR, CDR2 FQNEAQ (reference sequence). This CDR3 contains 15 residues. V gave up 4 bases and J gave up 0 bases; unmatched junction bases: 3. For the CDR3, the DNA is TGTGCCAGCAGCTCTACAGGGGGTAGCACAGATACGCAGTATTTT. Translating it yields CASSSTGGSTDTQYF.

V usage is TRBV2 and J usage is TRBJ2-1; 9 bases line up with TRBD1. The CDR3 is 14 residues long. V shed 6 bases and J 6 bases; nucleotides not matched to a gene: 6. Germline-derived CDR1 and CDR2 are SNHLY and FYNNEI. CDR3 DNA sequence: TGTGCCAGCAGCCCGGACAGGGGTTTCAATGAGCAGTTCTTC. Encoded protein: CASSPDRGFNEQFF. Variable domain in full (rest from reference TRBV2 and TRBJ2-1): EPEVTQTPSHQVTQMGQEVILRCVPISNHLYFYWYRQILGQKVEFLVSFYNNEISEKSEIFDDQFSVERPDGSNFTLKIRSTKLEDSAMYFCASSPDRGFNEQFFGPGTRLTVL.

The chain couples TRBV4-2 to TRBJ2-7, with D tentatively TRBD1 (5 bases). Germline assignment: CDR1 LGHNA and CDR2 YNFKEQ. There are 14 residues in the CDR3. Deletions cut 2 bases from V and 1 base from J, with 9 bases between. The DNA of the CDR3 is TGTGCCAGCAGCCAACCAGGGATGTCCTACGAGCAGTACTTC. Protein sequence: CASSQPGMSYEQYF.

The chain recombines TRBV6-1 with TRBJ2-7; the D is unclear. V was pared by 5 bases and J by 4 bases, with 3 bases between. The CDR3 has 10 amino acids. The germline CDR1 and CDR2 sequences are MNHNS and SASEGT. CDR3 sequence: CASSHYEQYF. As DNA, the CDR3 is TGTGCCAGCAGTCATTACGAGCAGTACTTC.

The gene calls are TRBV23-1 and TRBJ1-1; D is possibly TRBD1 (5 bases). TRBV23-1 is labeled an ORF, and its function is uncertain. The CDR3 runs 14 residues. The V end was cut by 1 base, the J end by 3 bases, with 9 bases between. The CDR3 loop reads CASSQLGVDTEAFF. The CDR3 DNA sequence: TGCGCCAGCAGTCAATTAGGGGTGGACACTGAAGCTTTCTTT.

Note on this clone: A single base separates this from a much larger clone, so it may be a read error. The chain recombines TRBV7-9 with TRBJ2-7; D tentatively fits TRBD1 or TRBD2 (5 bases each). Germline assignment: CDR1 SEHNR and CDR2 FQNEAQ (reference sequence). CDR3 length: 12 residues. V was shortened by 6 bases and J by 1 base, with 7 bases between the two germline ends. CDR3 nucleotides: TGTGCCAGCAGGGGGGAGTCCTACGAGCAGTACTTC. The encoded protein is CASRGESYEQYF.

This rearrangement joins TRBV6-5 to TRBJ2-7, with D tentatively TRBD2 (5 bases). V lost 6 bases and J lost 7, with 13 bases in between. Germline V gene sequence: CDR1 MNHEY, CDR2 SVGAGI. The CDR3 runs to 12 residues. CDR3 protein: CASRGSVGEQYF. The CDR3 nucleotides are TGTGCCAGCAGGGGGAGTGTTGGAGAGCAGTACTTC.

This sequence joins TRBV9 and TRBJ2-3; D may be TRBD1 (5 bases). The V gene lost 4 bases and the J gene lost 1 base, with 19 bases spanning the gap. The length of the CDR3 is 17 residues. CDR1 and CDR2 from the germline V gene are SGDLS and YYNGEE. The CDR3 reads CASSPFYRQPGTDTQYF. In nucleotides, the CDR3 is TGTGCCAGCAGCCCTTTTTATAGACAGCCTGGCACAGATACGCAGTATTTT.

J is TRBJ1-1 and V is TRBV30; D call uncertain. CDR3 length equals 13 residues. Per germline, CDR1 GTSNPN and CDR2 SVGIG (reference sequence). Between the trimmed V and J ends, which lost 7 bases and 1 base, there was a span of 13 bases. The CDR3 DNA reads TGTGCCTCCTGGACCCTAACGAACACTGAAGCTTTCTTT. This translates into CASWTLTNTEAFF.

This rearrangement joins TRBV2 to TRBJ1-5, with no clear D. Per germline, CDR1 SNHLY and CDR2 FYNNEI. V lost 7 bases to trimming and J lost 7 bases, with 14 bases between them. This CDR3 contains 13 residues. The CDR3 nucleotides are TGTGCCAGCATGAGGGATTCGGGGCAGCCCCAGCATTTT. It is translated as CASMRDSGQPQHF.

This sequence joins TRBV5-1 and TRBJ2-5; D is possibly TRBD1 or TRBD2 (6 bases each). CDR3 size: 16 residues. CDR1 and CDR2 (germline): SGHRS, YFSETQ. The V and J ends lost 5 bases and 1 base respectively, with 18 bases between them. CDR3 coding DNA: TGCGCCAGCAGGAGGGGCTCGGGGGCGACCCAAGAGACCCAGTACTTC. This gives the protein CASRRGSGATQETQYF.